This record looks at one TCR beta chain sequence and its context. Its antigen is not known. Incorporated into the TCR beta cDNA libraries were unique molecular identifiers, which served to reduce PCR and sequencing biases. Out of 1 to 10 million T cells, about 460,000 cDNA molecules were generated. MiXCR, run by TCRdb on the PCR reads, gives a single entry per CDR3 protein. Of more than 450,000 distinct CDR3 sequences listed, 34% are singletons. This sample stems from a study of post-analysis software for immune sequencing data. Background on the study: Secondary progressive, relapsing-remitting and progressive-relapsing multiple sclerosis were among the included disease courses. Study-wide results and caveats: With F measure, samples from one preparation batch clustered together strongly. Multiple sclerosis patients had significantly lower normalized Chao1 diversity than controls. Among five TRBV segments more frequent in patients than controls were TRBV5-6, TRBV5-1 and TRBV20-1.

This CDR3 region has 15 residues. V shed 4 bases, J shed 4 bases, and the junction held 9 bases outside the gene matches. Germline values: CDR1 SGHRS, CDR2 YFSETQ. The clonotype comes from a girl under 18 with multiple sclerosis. Input material: blood. The chain couples TRBV5-1 to TRBJ2-7, with TRBD1 matching 9 bases. CDR3 coding DNA: TGCGCCAGCAGCCCGGCAGGGACAGGGATTTACGAGCAGTACTTC. Encoded protein: CASSPAGTGIYEQYF.